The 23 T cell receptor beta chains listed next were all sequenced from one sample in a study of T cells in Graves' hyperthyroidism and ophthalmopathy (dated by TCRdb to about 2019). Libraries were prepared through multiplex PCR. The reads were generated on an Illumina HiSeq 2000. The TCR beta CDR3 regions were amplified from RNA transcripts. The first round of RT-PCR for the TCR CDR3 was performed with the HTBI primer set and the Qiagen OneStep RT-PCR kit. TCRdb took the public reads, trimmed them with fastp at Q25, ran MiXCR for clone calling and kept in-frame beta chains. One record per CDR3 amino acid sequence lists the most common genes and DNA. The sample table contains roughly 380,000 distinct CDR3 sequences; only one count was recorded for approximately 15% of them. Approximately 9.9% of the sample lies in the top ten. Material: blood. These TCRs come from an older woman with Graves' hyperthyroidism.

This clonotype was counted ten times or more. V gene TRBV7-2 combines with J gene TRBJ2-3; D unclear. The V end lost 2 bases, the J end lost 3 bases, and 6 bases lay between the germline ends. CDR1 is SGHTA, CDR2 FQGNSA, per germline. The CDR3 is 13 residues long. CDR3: CASSLWPTDTQYF. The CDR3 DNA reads TGTGCCAGCAGCTTATGGCCTACAGATACGCAGTATTTT.

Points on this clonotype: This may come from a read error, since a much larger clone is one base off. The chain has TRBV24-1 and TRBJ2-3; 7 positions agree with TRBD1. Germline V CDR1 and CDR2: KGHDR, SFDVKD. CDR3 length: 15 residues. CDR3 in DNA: TGTGCCACTGCCCTAGGGGGCGATCGAGCAGATACGCAGTGTTTT. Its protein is CATALGGDRADTQCF.

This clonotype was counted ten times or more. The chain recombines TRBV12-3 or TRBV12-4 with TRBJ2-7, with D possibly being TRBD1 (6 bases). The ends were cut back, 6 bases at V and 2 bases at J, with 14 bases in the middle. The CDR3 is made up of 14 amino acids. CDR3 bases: TGTGCCAGCAGAATGGGGACACCGCCCTACGAGCAGTACTTC. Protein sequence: CASRMGTPPYEQYF.

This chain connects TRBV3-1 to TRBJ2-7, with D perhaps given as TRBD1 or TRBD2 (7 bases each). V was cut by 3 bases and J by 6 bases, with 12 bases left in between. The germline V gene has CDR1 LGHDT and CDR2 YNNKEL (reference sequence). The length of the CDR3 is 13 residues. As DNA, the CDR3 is TGTGCCAGCAGCCACCCAGGGGGGGGCGAGCAGTACTTC. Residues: CASSHPGGGEQYF.

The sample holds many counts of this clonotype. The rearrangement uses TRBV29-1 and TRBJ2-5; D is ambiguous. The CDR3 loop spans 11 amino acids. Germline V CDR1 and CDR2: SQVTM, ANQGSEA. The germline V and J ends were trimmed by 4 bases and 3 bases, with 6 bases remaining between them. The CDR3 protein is CSVAWEETQYF. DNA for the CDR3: TGCAGCGTTGCGTGGGAAGAGACCCAGTACTTC.

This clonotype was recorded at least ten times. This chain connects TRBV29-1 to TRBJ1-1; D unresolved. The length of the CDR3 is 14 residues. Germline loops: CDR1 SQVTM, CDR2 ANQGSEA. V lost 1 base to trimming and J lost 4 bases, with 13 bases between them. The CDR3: CSVEASHGVTEAFF. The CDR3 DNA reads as TGCAGCGTTGAAGCTAGCCACGGGGTCACTGAAGCTTTCTTT.

The CDR3 DNA reads as TGTGCCAGCAGCCAGACAGGGGGAAGAATTGGCAATCAGCCCCAGCATTTT. Its translation is CASSQTGGRIGNQPQHF. V gene TRBV3-1 combines with J gene TRBJ1-5; 9 bases agree with TRBD1. CDR3 size: 17 residues. CDR1 is LGHDT and CDR2 is YNNKEL in the germline V gene (reference sequence). Trimming removed 3 bases from V and 2 bases from J; junction bases left unmatched: 8.

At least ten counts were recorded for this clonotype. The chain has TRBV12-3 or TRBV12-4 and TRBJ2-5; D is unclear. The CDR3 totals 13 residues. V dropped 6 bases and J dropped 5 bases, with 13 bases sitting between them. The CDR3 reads CASSYKTRETQYF. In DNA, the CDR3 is TGTGCCAGCAGCTATAAGACTCGGGAGACCCAGTACTTC.

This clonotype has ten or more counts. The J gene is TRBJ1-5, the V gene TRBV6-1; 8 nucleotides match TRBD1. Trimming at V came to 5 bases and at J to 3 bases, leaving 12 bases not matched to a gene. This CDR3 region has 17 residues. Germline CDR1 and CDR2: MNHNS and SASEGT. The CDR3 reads CASSYPGGDRINQPQHF. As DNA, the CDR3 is TGTGCCAGCAGTTACCCGGGGGGGGACAGGATCAATCAGCCCCAGCATTTT.

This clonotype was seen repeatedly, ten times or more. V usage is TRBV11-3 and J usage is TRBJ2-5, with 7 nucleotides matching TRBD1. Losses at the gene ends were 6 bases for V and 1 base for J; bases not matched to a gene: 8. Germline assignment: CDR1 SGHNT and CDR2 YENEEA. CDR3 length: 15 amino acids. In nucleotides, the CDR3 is TGTGCCAGCAGACGGACTGGGACAGTCCAAGAGACCCAGTACTTC. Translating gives CASRRTGTVQETQYF.

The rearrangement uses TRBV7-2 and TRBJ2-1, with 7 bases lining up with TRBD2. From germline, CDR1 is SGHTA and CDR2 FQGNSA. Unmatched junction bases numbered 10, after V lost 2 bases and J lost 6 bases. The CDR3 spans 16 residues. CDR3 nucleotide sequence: TGTGCCAGCAGCTTAACGGGAGGTTCCCCAGGCAATGAGCAGTTCTTC. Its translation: CASSLTGGSPGNEQFF.

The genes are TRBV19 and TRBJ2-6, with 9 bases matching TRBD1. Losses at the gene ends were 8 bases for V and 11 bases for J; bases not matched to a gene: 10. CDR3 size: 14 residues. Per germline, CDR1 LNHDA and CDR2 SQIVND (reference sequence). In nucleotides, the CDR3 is TGTGCCAGTCCCCAACCGACAGGGGGAGACGTCCTGACTTTC. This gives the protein CASPQPTGGDVLTF.

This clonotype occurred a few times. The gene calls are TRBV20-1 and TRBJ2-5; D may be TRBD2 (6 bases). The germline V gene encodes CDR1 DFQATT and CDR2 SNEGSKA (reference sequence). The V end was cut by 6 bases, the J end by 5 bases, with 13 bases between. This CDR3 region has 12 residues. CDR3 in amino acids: CSASLRGETQYF. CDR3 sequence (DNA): TGCAGTGCGAGCCTTCGGGGGGAGACCCAGTACTTC.

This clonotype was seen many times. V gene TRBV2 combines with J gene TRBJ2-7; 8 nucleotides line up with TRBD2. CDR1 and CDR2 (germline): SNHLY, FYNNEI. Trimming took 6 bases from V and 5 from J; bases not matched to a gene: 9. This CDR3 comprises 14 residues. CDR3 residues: CASSFSSGSNEQYF. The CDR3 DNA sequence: TGTGCCAGCAGCTTTTCCAGCGGGAGTAACGAGCAGTACTTC.

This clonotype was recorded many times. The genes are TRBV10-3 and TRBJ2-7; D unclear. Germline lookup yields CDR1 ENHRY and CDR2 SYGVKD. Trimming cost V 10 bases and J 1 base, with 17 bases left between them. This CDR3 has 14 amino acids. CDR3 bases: TGTGCCACGAAGGAGAGGCAGGCATCCTACGAGCAGTACTTC. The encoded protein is CATKERQASYEQYF.

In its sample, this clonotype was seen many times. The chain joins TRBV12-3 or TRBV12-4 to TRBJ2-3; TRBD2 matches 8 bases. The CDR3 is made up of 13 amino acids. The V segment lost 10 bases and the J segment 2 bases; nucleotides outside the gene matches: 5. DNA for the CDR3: TGTGCCACTCGGGAGGGTGACACAGATACGCAGTATTTT. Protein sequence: CATREGDTDTQYF.

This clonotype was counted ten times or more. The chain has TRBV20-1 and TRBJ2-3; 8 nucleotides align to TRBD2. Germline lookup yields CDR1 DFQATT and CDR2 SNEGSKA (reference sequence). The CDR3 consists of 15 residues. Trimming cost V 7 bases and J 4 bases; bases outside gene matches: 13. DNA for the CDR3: TGCAGTGTCACTGGGGTAGCGGGAAGTCCAGATACGCAGTATTTT. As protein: CSVTGVAGSPDTQYF.

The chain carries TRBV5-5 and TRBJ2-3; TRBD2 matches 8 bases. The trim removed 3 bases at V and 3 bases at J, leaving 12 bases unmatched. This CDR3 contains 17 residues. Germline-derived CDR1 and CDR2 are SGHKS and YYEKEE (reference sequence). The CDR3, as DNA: TGTGCCAGCAGCTCCCTTTACGGTGCTAGCGGGACAGATACGCAGTATTTT. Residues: CASSSLYGASGTDTQYF.

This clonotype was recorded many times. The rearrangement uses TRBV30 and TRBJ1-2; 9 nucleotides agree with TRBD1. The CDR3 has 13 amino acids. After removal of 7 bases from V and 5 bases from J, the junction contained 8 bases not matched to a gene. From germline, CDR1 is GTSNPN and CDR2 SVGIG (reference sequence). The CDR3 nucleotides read TGTGCCTTCCGACAGGGGGACTTTTATGGCTACACCTTC. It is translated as CAFRQGDFYGYTF. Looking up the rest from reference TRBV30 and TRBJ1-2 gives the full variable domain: SQTIHQWPATLVQPVGSPLSLECTVEGTSNPNLYWYRQAAGRGLQLLFYSVGIGQISSEVPQNLSASRPQDRQFILSSKKLLLSDSGFYLCAFRQGDFYGYTFGSGTRLTVV.

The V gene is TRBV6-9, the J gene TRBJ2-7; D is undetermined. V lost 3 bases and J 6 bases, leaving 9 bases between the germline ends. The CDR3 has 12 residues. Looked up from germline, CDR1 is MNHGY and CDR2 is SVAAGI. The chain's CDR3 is CASSYPNSEQYF. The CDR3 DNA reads TGTGCCAGCAGTTACCCGAATTCCGAGCAGTACTTC.

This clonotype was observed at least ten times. The CDR3 coding sequence is TGCGCCAGCAGCTTGGCTGTCGGGGGCTACAATGAGCAGTTCTTC. Its translation is CASSLAVGGYNEQFF. The V gene is TRBV5-1, the J gene TRBJ2-1, with D possibly TRBD2 on 6 matching bases. Trimming took 0 bases from V and 3 from J, leaving 10 bases between them. This CDR3 comprises 15 residues. Germline CDR1 SGHRS, CDR2 YFSETQ.

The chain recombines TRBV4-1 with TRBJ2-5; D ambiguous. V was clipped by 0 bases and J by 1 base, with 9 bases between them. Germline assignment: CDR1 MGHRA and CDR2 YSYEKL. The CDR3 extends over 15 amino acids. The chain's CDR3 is CASSQDSTVQETQYF. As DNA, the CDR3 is TGCGCCAGCAGCCAAGATAGTACAGTCCAAGAGACCCAGTACTTC.

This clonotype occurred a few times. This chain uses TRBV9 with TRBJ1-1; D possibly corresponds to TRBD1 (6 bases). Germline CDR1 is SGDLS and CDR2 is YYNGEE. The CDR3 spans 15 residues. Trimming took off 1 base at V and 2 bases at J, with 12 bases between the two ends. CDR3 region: CASSVSDRYNTEAFF. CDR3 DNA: TGTGCCAGCAGCGTATCCGACAGGTATAACACTGAAGCTTTCTTT.